These T cell receptor beta chains were read from a single sample in a study of siplizumab effects on memory and regulatory T cells. Measured with immunoSEQ multiplex PCR; TCRdb has only the in-frame clones, and not every one. This sample has fewer than 85,000 clones; roughly 86% occur once, and the top ten carry approximately 1.4%. Specimen: Tregs sorted from blood. The receptors derive from a human donor in good health. CDR3s include the opening cysteine and the closing phenylalanine or tryptophan. A D gene is named only where the DNA matches it firmly. Some rows mark clone size as missing; the rest say once, few, many or name a class of expanded clone.

d_gene: .; v_gene: TRBV18; abundance: .; j_gene: TRBJ1-1; CDR3aa: CASSPMKHTEAFF; CDR3nt: TGTGCCAGCTCACCAATGAAGCACACTGAAGCTTTCTTT
d_gene: .; v_gene: TRBV4-1; abundance: .; j_gene: TRBJ1-1; CDR3aa: CASSRLAGSTEAFF; CDR3nt: TGCGCCAGCAGCCGACTCGCAGGGAGCACTGAAGCTTTCTTT
d_gene: TRBD1; v_gene: TRBV6-5; abundance: .; j_gene: TRBJ1-6; CDR3aa: CASRPRGQGNSPLHF; CDR3nt: TGTGCCAGCAGGCCCAGGGGACAGGGAAATTCACCCCTCCACTTT
d_gene: TRBD1; v_gene: TRBV5-6; abundance: .; j_gene: TRBJ1-5; CDR3aa: CASSSGQVVGNQPQHF; CDR3nt: TGTGCCAGCAGCTCGGGACAGGTCGTGGGCAATCAGCCCCAGCATTTT
d_gene: .; v_gene: TRBV23-1; abundance: .; j_gene: TRBJ1-1; CDR3aa: CASSPTRTAGDRTEAFF; CDR3nt: TGCGCCAGCAGTCCGACGCGAACGGCCGGGGACCGCACTGAAGCTTTCTTT
d_gene: TRBD1; v_gene: TRBV30; abundance: .; j_gene: TRBJ2-7; CDR3aa: CAWKSTGGYEQYF; CDR3nt: TGTGCCTGGAAAAGTACAGGGGGCTACGAGCAGTACTTC
d_gene: .; v_gene: TRBV6-1; abundance: .; j_gene: TRBJ2-5; CDR3aa: CASSDTPQETQYF; CDR3nt: TGTGCCAGCAGTGATACCCCCCAAGAGACCCAGTACTTC
d_gene: TRBD1; v_gene: TRBV11-3; abundance: .; j_gene: TRBJ1-4; CDR3aa: CASSLGQGAANEKLFF; CDR3nt: TGTGCCAGCAGCTTGGGACAGGGTGCGGCTAATGAAAAACTGTTTTTT
d_gene: TRBD1; v_gene: TRBV9; abundance: .; j_gene: TRBJ1-1; CDR3aa: CASSARGKNTEAFF; CDR3nt: TGTGCCAGCAGCGCCAGGGGGAAGAACACTGAAGCTTTCTTT
d_gene: .; v_gene: TRBV2; abundance: .; j_gene: TRBJ1-5; CDR3aa: CASRRERNGRQPQHF; CDR3nt: TGTGCCAGCAGGCGGGAAAGAAATGGTCGGCAGCCCCAGCATTTT
d_gene: .; v_gene: TRBV7-9; abundance: .; j_gene: TRBJ1-1; CDR3aa: CASSSTTENTEAFF; CDR3nt: TGTGCCAGCAGCTCGACGACAGAAAACACTGAAGCTTTCTTT
d_gene: .; v_gene: TRBV6-6; abundance: .; j_gene: TRBJ2-7; CDR3aa: CASSPNFLGTYEQYF; CDR3nt: TGTGCCAGCAGTCCCAATTTCTTAGGGACCTACGAGCAGTACTTC
d_gene: .; v_gene: TRBV7-9; abundance: .; j_gene: TRBJ1-1; CDR3aa: CASSPRVGNTEAFF; CDR3nt: TGTGCCAGCAGCCCCCGAGTGGGGAACACTGAAGCTTTCTTT
d_gene: .; v_gene: TRBV7-9; abundance: .; j_gene: TRBJ1-1; CDR3aa: CASSERQATEAFF; CDR3nt: TGTGCCAGCAGCGAGAGACAGGCCACTGAAGCTTTCTTT
d_gene: .; v_gene: TRBV6-5; abundance: few; j_gene: TRBJ1-2; CDR3aa: CASSPFSGHYGYTF; CDR3nt: TGTGCCAGCAGTCCTTTCTCCGGCCACTATGGCTACACCTTC
d_gene: TRBD1; v_gene: TRBV10-3; abundance: few; j_gene: TRBJ1-1; CDR3aa: CAISNRGSAEAFF; CDR3nt: TGTGCCATCAGCAACAGGGGCAGCGCTGAAGCTTTCTTT
d_gene: .; v_gene: TRBV6-6; abundance: .; j_gene: TRBJ2-5; CDR3aa: CASSWDIETQYF; CDR3nt: TGTGCCAGCAGCTGGGACATAGAGACCCAGTACTTC
d_gene: .; v_gene: TRBV28; abundance: .; j_gene: TRBJ1-5; CDR3aa: CASSFGGGSNQPQHF; CDR3nt: TGTGCCAGCAGTTTTGGGGGTGGAAGCAATCAGCCCCAGCATTTT
d_gene: .; v_gene: TRBV7-9; abundance: .; j_gene: TRBJ1-6; CDR3aa: CASSLDPSGGAGSPLHF; CDR3nt: TGTGCCAGCAGCTTAGACCCCAGCGGGGGCGCAGGTTCACCCCTCCACTTT
d_gene: .; v_gene: TRBV30; abundance: once; j_gene: TRBJ2-5; CDR3aa: CAWSVGGPGETQYF; CDR3nt: TGTGCCTGGAGCGTCGGAGGTCCTGGGGAGACCCAGTACTTC
d_gene: .; v_gene: TRBV19; abundance: .; j_gene: TRBJ1-2; CDR3aa: CASSMGRVDGYTF; CDR3nt: TGTGCCAGTAGTATGGGCAGGGTAGATGGCTACACCTTC
d_gene: .; v_gene: TRBV28; abundance: .; j_gene: TRBJ2-7; CDR3aa: CASNVNSGRSYEQYF; CDR3nt: TGTGCCAGCAACGTGAACAGTGGAAGGTCGTACGAGCAGTACTTC
d_gene: .; v_gene: TRBV6-5; abundance: .; j_gene: TRBJ2-7; CDR3aa: CASSYRANSYEQYF; CDR3nt: TGTGCCAGCAGTTACAGGGCTAACTCCTACGAGCAGTACTTC
d_gene: .; v_gene: TRBV11-3; abundance: .; j_gene: TRBJ2-1; CDR3aa: CASSLVSLDEQFF; CDR3nt: TGTGCCAGCAGCTTAGTATCCTTGGATGAGCAGTTCTTC
d_gene: TRBD1; v_gene: TRBV19; abundance: few; j_gene: TRBJ1-1; CDR3aa: CASSTRTGSGNTEAFF; CDR3nt: TGTGCCAGTAGTACCCGGACAGGGTCAGGGAACACTGAAGCTTTCTTT
d_gene: TRBD1; v_gene: TRBV6-6; abundance: .; j_gene: TRBJ2-7; CDR3aa: CASSSTGGGYEQYF; CDR3nt: TGTGCCAGCAGTTCCACAGGGGGCGGGTACGAGCAGTACTTC
d_gene: .; v_gene: TRBV29-1; abundance: few; j_gene: TRBJ1-2; CDR3aa: CSVEDHRNGYTF; CDR3nt: TGCAGCGTTGAAGATCACAGAAATGGCTACACCTTC
d_gene: .; v_gene: TRBV6-4; abundance: .; j_gene: TRBJ2-3; CDR3aa: CASSDRGEGRDTQYF; CDR3nt: TGTGCCAGCAGTGATCGTGGCGAGGGTAGAGATACGCAGTATTTT
d_gene: .; v_gene: TRBV5-1; abundance: .; j_gene: TRBJ1-2; CDR3aa: CASSWGLPSNYGYTF; CDR3nt: TGCGCCAGCAGCTGGGGGTTGCCCTCTAACTATGGCTACACCTTC
d_gene: .; v_gene: TRBV7-3; abundance: .; j_gene: TRBJ2-3; CDR3aa: CASSSRLSTDTQYF; CDR3nt: TGTGCCAGCAGCTCGCGACTGTCCACAGATACGCAGTATTTT
d_gene: .; v_gene: TRBV7-2; abundance: .; j_gene: TRBJ2-1; CDR3aa: CASSLSFGNEQFF; CDR3nt: TGTGCCAGCAGCTTAAGTTTCGGGAATGAGCAGTTCTTC
d_gene: .; v_gene: TRBV15; abundance: few; j_gene: TRBJ1-4; CDR3aa: CATSRDRGIIDEKLFF; CDR3nt: TGTGCCACCAGCAGAGATCGAGGGATTATAGATGAAAAACTGTTTTTT
d_gene: .; v_gene: TRBV6-1; abundance: .; j_gene: TRBJ2-6; CDR3aa: CASSERISGANVLTF; CDR3nt: TGTGCCAGCAGTGAAAGGATTTCTGGGGCCAACGTCCTGACTTTC
d_gene: .; v_gene: TRBV5-4; abundance: .; j_gene: TRBJ2-3; CDR3aa: CAITGHSTDTQYF; CDR3nt: TGTGCCATTACGGGACACAGCACAGATACGCAGTATTTT
d_gene: .; v_gene: TRBV5-5; abundance: once; j_gene: TRBJ1-2; CDR3aa: CASTLGQSANYGYTF; CDR3nt: TGTGCCAGCACCTTAGGACAGTCAGCTAACTATGGCTACACCTTC
d_gene: .; v_gene: TRBV10-3; abundance: .; j_gene: TRBJ2-7; CDR3aa: CAISESQEGYEQYF; CDR3nt: TGTGCCATCAGTGAATCACAGGAGGGCTACGAGCAGTACTTC
d_gene: .; v_gene: TRBV18; abundance: .; j_gene: TRBJ1-3; CDR3aa: CASSPSESAVSGNTIYF; CDR3nt: TGTGCCAGCTCACCCTCCGAGTCGGCTGTCTCTGGAAACACCATATATTTT
d_gene: TRBD1; v_gene: TRBV5-1; abundance: .; j_gene: TRBJ2-1; CDR3aa: CASSGGQGGNEQFF; CDR3nt: TGCGCCAGCAGCGGGGGACAGGGTGGGAATGAGCAGTTCTTC
d_gene: .; v_gene: TRBV5-4; abundance: .; j_gene: TRBJ2-7; CDR3aa: CASSLQGPPYEQYF; CDR3nt: TGTGCCAGCAGCTTGCAGGGGCCCCCCTACGAGCAGTACTTC
d_gene: TRBD2; v_gene: TRBV7-3; abundance: once; j_gene: TRBJ2-5; CDR3aa: CASSLGLAEGETQYF; CDR3nt: TGTGCCAGCAGCCTGGGACTAGCCGAAGGGGAGACCCAGTACTTC
d_gene: .; v_gene: TRBV9; abundance: .; j_gene: TRBJ2-3; CDR3aa: CASSVVGIDTQYF; CDR3nt: TGTGCCAGCAGCGTAGTGGGGATAGATACGCAGTATTTT
d_gene: .; v_gene: TRBV6-1; abundance: .; j_gene: TRBJ1-2; CDR3aa: CASSVGSYGYTF; CDR3nt: TGTGCCAGCAGTGTCGGGAGCTATGGCTACACCTTC
d_gene: TRBD1; v_gene: TRBV5-1; abundance: .; j_gene: TRBJ2-1; CDR3aa: CASSKNRDSAKNEQFF; CDR3nt: TGCGCCAGCAGCAAGAACCGGGACAGTGCCAAAAATGAGCAGTTCTTC
d_gene: .; v_gene: TRBV28; abundance: .; j_gene: TRBJ1-4; CDR3aa: CASSSLGAADEKLFF; CDR3nt: TGTGCCAGCAGTTCCCTGGGGGCAGCAGATGAAAAACTGTTTTTT
d_gene: TRBD1; v_gene: TRBV5-1; abundance: .; j_gene: TRBJ1-1; CDR3aa: CASSLWTGANTEAFF; CDR3nt: TGCGCCAGCAGCTTATGGACAGGGGCGAACACTGAAGCTTTCTTT
d_gene: .; v_gene: TRBV12-5; abundance: few; j_gene: TRBJ1-1; CDR3aa: CASADINTEAFF; CDR3nt: TGTGCTAGTGCCGATATAAACACTGAAGCTTTCTTT
d_gene: .; v_gene: TRBV7-9; abundance: .; j_gene: TRBJ2-7; CDR3aa: CASSSNRIQSYEQYF; CDR3nt: TGTGCCAGCAGCTCCAACAGGATCCAGTCCTACGAGCAGTACTTC
d_gene: .; v_gene: TRBV4-3; abundance: .; j_gene: TRBJ1-4; CDR3aa: CASSTGPLGREKLFF; CDR3nt: TGCGCCAGCAGTACCGGGCCCCTAGGCAGAGAAAAACTGTTTTTT